This is a list of T cell receptor beta chains from one sample in a study of regulatory T cells in long-lasting Graves disease. TCRdb redid the calling of the multiplex PCR reads with MiXCR, one entry per CDR3 protein. This table holds roughly 520,000 distinct CDR3 sequences, around 12% found once. These same data were also listed under a study on T cells in Graves' hyperthyroidism and ophthalmopathy.

The sample in question was peripheral blood mononuclear cells (PBMCs), obtained at new diagnosis, from a patient treated with antithyroid drugs. The receptors were sampled from a woman aged 25 to 39 with Graves disease. The CDR3 runs from the conserved cysteine through the conserved F or W. D genes are given only for firm matches. Only part of the rows carry a size: once, few, many, or a class if the clone is expanded.

clone_size: many
v_call: TRBV7-9
d_call: TRBD2
j_call: TRBJ2-1
cdr3_nt: TGTGCCAGCAGCCCGACCTTTCTAGCGCGGGGGGCGGATGAGCAGTTCTTC
cdr3_aa: CASSPTFLARGADEQFF

clone_size: many
v_call: TRBV2
d_call: NA
j_call: TRBJ1-5
cdr3_nt: TGTGCCAGCAGTGATCAGGGAGGAGGGCAGCCCCAGCATTTT
cdr3_aa: CASSDQGGGQPQHF

clone_size: NA
v_call: TRBV3-1
d_call: TRBD2
j_call: TRBJ2-1
cdr3_nt: TGTGCCAGCAGCCAAGTCTCTAGCGGGAGTTCTGAGCAGTTCTTC
cdr3_aa: CASSQVSSGSSEQFF

clone_size: many
v_call: TRBV2
d_call: TRBD1
j_call: TRBJ1-1
cdr3_nt: TGTGCCAGCACGATTGAGGGACAGAAGAACACTGAAGCTTTCTTT
cdr3_aa: CASTIEGQKNTEAFF

clone_size: many
v_call: TRBV11-2
d_call: NA
j_call: TRBJ1-6
cdr3_nt: TGTGCCAGCAGCTTAGAAGGTGGGGGAAATTCACCCCTCCACTTT
cdr3_aa: CASSLEGGGNSPLHF

clone_size: NA
v_call: TRBV27
d_call: NA
j_call: TRBJ2-5
cdr3_nt: TGTGCCAGCAGTTTCTTAGGGGCAGGAGAGACCCAGTACTTC
cdr3_aa: CASSFLGAGETQYF

clone_size: many
v_call: TRBV18
d_call: TRBD1
j_call: TRBJ1-1
cdr3_nt: TGTGCCAGCTCAACTGACAGGGGATACATGAACACTGAAGCTTTCTTT
cdr3_aa: CASSTDRGYMNTEAFF

clone_size: NA
v_call: TRBV12-3/TRBV12-4
d_call: NA
j_call: TRBJ2-6
cdr3_nt: TGTGCCAGCAGATCGATACAGGGATCCCTCTCTGGGGCCAACGTCCTGACTTTC
cdr3_aa: CASRSIQGSLSGANVLTF

clone_size: many
v_call: TRBV6-2/TRBV6-3
d_call: NA
j_call: TRBJ1-5
cdr3_nt: TGTGCCAGCACCCGAAAGTATAGCAATCAGCCCCAGCATTTT
cdr3_aa: CASTRKYSNQPQHF

clone_size: NA
v_call: TRBV7-3
d_call: TRBD2
j_call: TRBJ2-1
cdr3_nt: TGTGCCAGCAGTCCAATAGGACACGAGGACCCTAGCGGGAGCTCCTACAATGAGCAGTTCTTC
cdr3_aa: CASSPIGHEDPSGSSYNEQFF

clone_size: few
v_call: TRBV20-1
d_call: NA
j_call: TRBJ1-5
cdr3_nt: TGCAGTGCTAGTCACTCAGGGTCGGGTCAGCCCCAGCATTTT
cdr3_aa: CSASHSGSGQPQHF

clone_size: NA
v_call: TRBV20-1
d_call: NA
j_call: TRBJ2-7
cdr3_nt: TGCAGTGCTAGGGGGGGCGGCCCGGACGAGCAGTACTTC
cdr3_aa: CSARGGGPDEQYF

clone_size: few
v_call: TRBV7-2
d_call: NA
j_call: TRBJ1-4
cdr3_nt: TGTGCCAGCAGCTTACTGAGACAGTCGTCTGAAAAACTGTTTTTT
cdr3_aa: CASSLLRQSSEKLFF

clone_size: many
v_call: TRBV28
d_call: NA
j_call: TRBJ1-2
cdr3_nt: TGTGCCAGCAGTCCCGGGGGGGGGTCCACCTTC
cdr3_aa: CASSPGGGSTF

clone_size: many
v_call: TRBV28
d_call: NA
j_call: TRBJ1-6
cdr3_nt: TGTGCCACCGGTATTTCGTCACCCCTCCACTTT
cdr3_aa: CATGISSPLHF

clone_size: NA
v_call: TRBV20-1
d_call: TRBD2
j_call: TRBJ2-1
cdr3_nt: TGCAGTGCTAGAGATGGACTAGCGGGAACGAATGAGCAGTTCTTC
cdr3_aa: CSARDGLAGTNEQFF

clone_size: NA
v_call: TRBV2
d_call: NA
j_call: TRBJ1-5
cdr3_nt: TGTGCCAGCAGCCCGGGGTTCGGGCAGGGGCAGCCCCAGCATTTT
cdr3_aa: CASSPGFGQGQPQHF

clone_size: many
v_call: TRBV12-3/TRBV12-4
d_call: NA
j_call: TRBJ1-5
cdr3_nt: TGTGCCAGCAGTTTAGGGGCAGGTCTCAATCAGCCCCAGCATTTT
cdr3_aa: CASSLGAGLNQPQHF

clone_size: many
v_call: TRBV28
d_call: NA
j_call: TRBJ1-4
cdr3_nt: TGTGCCATAAATCAGGAGGATGATGAAAAACTGTTTTTT
cdr3_aa: CAINQEDDEKLFF

clone_size: many
v_call: TRBV27
d_call: NA
j_call: TRBJ2-3
cdr3_nt: TGTGCCAGCAGTTTATCCAGCCTCAGGGGTTTCCACAATACGCAGTATTTT
cdr3_aa: CASSLSSLRGFHNTQYF

clone_size: many
v_call: TRBV6-5
d_call: TRBD2
j_call: TRBJ2-1
cdr3_nt: TGTGCCAGCAGTTACGGGGGGGGGTGGGGCTCCTACAATGAGCAGTTCTTC
cdr3_aa: CASSYGGGWGSYNEQFF

clone_size: few
v_call: TRBV12-3/TRBV12-4
d_call: NA
j_call: TRBJ2-1
cdr3_nt: TGTGCCAGCAGCTTTGCAGGGACGAGAAATGAGCAGTTCTTC
cdr3_aa: CASSFAGTRNEQFF